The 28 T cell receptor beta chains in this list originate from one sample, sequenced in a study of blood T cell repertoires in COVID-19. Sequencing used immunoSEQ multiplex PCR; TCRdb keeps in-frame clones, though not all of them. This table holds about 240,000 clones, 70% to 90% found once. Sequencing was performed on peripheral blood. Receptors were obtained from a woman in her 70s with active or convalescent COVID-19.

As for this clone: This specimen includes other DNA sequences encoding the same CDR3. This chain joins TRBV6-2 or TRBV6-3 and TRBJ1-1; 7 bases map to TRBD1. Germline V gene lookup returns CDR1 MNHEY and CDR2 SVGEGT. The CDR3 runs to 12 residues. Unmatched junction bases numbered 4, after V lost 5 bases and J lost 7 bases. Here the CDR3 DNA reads TGTGCCAGCAGTACAGGGGTCCTTGAAGCTTTCTTT. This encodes CASSTGVLEAFF.

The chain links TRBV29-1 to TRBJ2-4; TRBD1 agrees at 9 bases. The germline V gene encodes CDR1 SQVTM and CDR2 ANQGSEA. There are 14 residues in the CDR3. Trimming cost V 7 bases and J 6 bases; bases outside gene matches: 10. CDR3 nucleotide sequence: TGCAGCGCCCTAGACAGGGGGATTGGAAACATTCAGTACTTC. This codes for CSALDRGIGNIQYF.

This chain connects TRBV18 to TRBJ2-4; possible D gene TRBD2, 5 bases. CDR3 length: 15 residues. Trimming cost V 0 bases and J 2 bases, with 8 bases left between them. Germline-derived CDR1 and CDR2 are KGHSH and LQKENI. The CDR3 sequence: CASSPPGDSKNIQYF. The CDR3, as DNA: TGTGCCAGCTCACCACCCGGGGATTCCAAAAACATTCAGTACTTC.

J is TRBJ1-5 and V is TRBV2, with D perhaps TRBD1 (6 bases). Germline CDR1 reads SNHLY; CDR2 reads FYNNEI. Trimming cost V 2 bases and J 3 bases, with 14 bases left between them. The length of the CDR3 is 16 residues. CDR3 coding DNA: TGTGCCAGCAGTGAATGGGGGCCGGGGACCAATCAGCCCCAGCATTTT. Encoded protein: CASSEWGPGTNQPQHF.

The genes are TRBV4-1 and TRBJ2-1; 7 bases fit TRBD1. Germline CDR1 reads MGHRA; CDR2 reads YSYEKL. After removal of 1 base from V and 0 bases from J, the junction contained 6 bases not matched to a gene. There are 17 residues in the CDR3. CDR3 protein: CASSQGGTASSYNEQFF. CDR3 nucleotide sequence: TGCGCCAGCAGCCAAGGGGGGACAGCAAGCTCCTACAATGAGCAGTTCTTC.

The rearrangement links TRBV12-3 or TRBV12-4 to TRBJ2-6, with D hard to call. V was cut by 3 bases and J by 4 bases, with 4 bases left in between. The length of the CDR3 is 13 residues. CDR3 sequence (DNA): TGTGCCAGCAGTTTGGCCGGGGCCAACGTCCTGACTTTC. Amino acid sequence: CASSLAGANVLTF.

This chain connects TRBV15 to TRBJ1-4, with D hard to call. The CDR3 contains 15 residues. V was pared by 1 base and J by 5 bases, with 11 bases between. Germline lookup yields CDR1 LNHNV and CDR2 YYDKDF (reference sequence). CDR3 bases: TGTGCCACCAGCAGAGTGGAGGGTCTGAATGAAAAACTGTTTTTT. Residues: CATSRVEGLNEKLFF.

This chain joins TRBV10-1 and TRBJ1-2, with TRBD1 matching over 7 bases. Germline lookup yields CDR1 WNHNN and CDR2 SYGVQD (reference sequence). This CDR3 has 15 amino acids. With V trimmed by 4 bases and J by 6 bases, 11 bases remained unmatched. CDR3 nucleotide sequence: TGCGCCAGCAGTGGAGGACAGGATAGTGGGAATGGCTACACCTTC. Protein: CASSGGQDSGNGYTF.

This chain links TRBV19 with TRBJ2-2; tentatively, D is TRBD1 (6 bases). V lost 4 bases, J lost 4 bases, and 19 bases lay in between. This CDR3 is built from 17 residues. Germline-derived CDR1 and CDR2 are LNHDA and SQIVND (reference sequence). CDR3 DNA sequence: TGTGCCAGTAGTAGTCCCCCAGGGGTTCAACTCACCGGGGAGCTGTTTTTT. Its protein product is CASSSPPGVQLTGELFF.

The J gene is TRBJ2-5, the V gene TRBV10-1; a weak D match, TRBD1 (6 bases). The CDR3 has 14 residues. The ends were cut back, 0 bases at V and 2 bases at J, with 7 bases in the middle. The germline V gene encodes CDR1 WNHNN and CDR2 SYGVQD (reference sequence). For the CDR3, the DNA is TGCGCCAGCAGTGAGTCAGGGGGACAAGAGACCCAGTACTTC. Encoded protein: CASSESGGQETQYF.

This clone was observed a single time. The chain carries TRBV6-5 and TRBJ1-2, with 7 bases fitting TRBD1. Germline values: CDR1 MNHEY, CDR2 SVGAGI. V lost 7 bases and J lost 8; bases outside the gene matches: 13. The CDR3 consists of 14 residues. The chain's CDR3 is CASNPIQGVEGYTF. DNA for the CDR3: TGTGCCAGCAACCCCATTCAGGGGGTAGAAGGCTACACCTTC.

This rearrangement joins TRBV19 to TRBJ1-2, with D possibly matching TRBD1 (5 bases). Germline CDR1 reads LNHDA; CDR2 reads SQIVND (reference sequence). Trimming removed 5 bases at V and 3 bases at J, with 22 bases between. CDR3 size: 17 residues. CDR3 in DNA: TGTGCCAGTAGTGCCCGAAACCCCCTCAGGGAGGACTATGGCTACACCTTC. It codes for CASSARNPLREDYGYTF.

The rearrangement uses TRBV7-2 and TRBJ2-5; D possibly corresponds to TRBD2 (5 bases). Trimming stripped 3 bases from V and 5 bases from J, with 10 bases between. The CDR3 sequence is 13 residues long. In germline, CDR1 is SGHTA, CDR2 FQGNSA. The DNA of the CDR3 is TGTGCCAGCAGCTTCGGGGTTATCGAGACCCAGTACTTC. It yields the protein CASSFGVIETQYF.

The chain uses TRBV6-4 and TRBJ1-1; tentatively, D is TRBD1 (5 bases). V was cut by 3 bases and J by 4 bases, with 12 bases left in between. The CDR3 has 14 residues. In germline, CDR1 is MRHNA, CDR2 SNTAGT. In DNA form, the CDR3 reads TGTGCCAGCAGTGAGGAAGGAGGGACCACTGAAGCTTTCTTT. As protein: CASSEEGGTTEAFF.

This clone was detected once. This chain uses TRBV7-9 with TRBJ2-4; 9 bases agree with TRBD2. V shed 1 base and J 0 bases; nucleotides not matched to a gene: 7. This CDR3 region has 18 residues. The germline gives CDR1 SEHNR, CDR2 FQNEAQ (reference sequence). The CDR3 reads CASSLEAGGTLAKNIQYF. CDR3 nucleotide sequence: TGTGCCAGCAGCTTAGAAGCGGGGGGAACTCTAGCCAAAAACATTCAGTACTTC.

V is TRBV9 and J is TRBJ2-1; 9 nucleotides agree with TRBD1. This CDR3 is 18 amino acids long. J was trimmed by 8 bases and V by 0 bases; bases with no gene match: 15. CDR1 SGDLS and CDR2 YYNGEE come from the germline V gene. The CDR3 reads CASSVASGQGRGDDEQFF. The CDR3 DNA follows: TGTGCCAGCAGCGTAGCGTCGGGACAGGGACGCGGTGACGATGAGCAGTTCTTC.

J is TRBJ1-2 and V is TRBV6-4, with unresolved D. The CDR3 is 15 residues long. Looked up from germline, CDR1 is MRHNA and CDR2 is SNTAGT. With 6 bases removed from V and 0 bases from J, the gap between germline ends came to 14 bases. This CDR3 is CASSRDTRANYGYTF. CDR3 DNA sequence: TGTGCCAGCAGCCGAGACACAAGAGCTAACTATGGCTACACCTTC.

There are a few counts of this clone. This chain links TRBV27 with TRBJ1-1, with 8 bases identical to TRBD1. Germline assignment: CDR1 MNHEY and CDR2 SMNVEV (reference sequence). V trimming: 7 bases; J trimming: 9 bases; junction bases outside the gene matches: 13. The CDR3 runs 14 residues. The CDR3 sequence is CASTLNRGTHKAFF. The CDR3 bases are TGTGCCAGCACCTTGAACAGGGGGACCCACAAAGCTTTCTTT.

The CDR3 sequence: CASSQDKLPGEQFF. The CDR3 DNA reads TGTGCCAGCAGCCAAGACAAACTCCCGGGTGAGCAGTTCTTC. The chain links TRBV14 to TRBJ2-1, with D unclear. The CDR3 loop spans 14 amino acids. The V end lost 0 bases, the J end lost 9 bases, and 12 bases lay between the germline ends. Germline V gives CDR1 SGHDN, CDR2 FVKESK.

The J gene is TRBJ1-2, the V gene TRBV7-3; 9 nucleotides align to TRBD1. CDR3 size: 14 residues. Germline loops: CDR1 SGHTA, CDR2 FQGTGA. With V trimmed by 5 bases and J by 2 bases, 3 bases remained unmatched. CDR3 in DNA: TGTGCCAGCAGCCCGACAGGGGGGAACTATGGCTACACCTTC. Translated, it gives CASSPTGGNYGYTF.

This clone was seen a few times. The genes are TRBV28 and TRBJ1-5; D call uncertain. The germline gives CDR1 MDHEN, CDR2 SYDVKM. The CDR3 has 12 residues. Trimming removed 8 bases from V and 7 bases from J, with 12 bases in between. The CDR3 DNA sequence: TGTGCCAGCGAAGTTGGCGGGCAGCCCCAGCATTTT. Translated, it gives CASEVGGQPQHF.

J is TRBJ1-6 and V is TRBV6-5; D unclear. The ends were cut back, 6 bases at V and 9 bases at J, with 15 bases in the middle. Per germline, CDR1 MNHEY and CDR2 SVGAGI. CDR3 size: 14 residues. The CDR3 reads CASSPTFGISPLHF. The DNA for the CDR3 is TGTGCCAGCAGCCCAACTTTCGGGATTTCACCCCTCCACTTT.

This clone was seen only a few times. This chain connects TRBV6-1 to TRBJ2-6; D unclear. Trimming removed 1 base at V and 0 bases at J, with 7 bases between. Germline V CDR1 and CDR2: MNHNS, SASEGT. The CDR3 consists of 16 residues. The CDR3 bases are TGTGCCAGCAGTGAAGTGTCCGGCTCTGGGGCCAACGTCCTGACTTTC. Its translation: CASSEVSGSGANVLTF.

DNA of the CDR3: TGCGCCACAACGGGGAACCCTAACTATGGCTACACCTTC. Translation: CATTGNPNYGYTF. The V gene is TRBV10-2, the J gene TRBJ1-2; D not certain. CDR3 size: 13 residues. Germline V CDR1 and CDR2: WSHSY, SAAADI. The V end was cut by 10 bases, the J end by 0 bases, with 12 bases between.

The CDR3 sequence: CASSPGHLYTDTQYF. The CDR3 bases are TGCGCCAGCAGCCCGGGACACCTCTACACAGATACGCAGTATTTT. This sequence joins TRBV10-1 and TRBJ2-3; possible D gene TRBD1, 6 bases. Looked up from germline, CDR1 is WNHNN and CDR2 is SYGVQD (reference sequence). V shed 6 bases and J shed 2 bases, with 15 bases lying between them. This CDR3 is built from 15 residues.

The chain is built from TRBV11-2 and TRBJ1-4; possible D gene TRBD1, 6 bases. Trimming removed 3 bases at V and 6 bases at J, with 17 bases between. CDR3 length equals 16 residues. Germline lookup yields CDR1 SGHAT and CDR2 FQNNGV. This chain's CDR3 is CASSFVQGRGDEKLFF. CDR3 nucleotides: TGTGCCAGCAGCTTCGTACAGGGAAGGGGAGATGAAAAACTGTTTTTT.

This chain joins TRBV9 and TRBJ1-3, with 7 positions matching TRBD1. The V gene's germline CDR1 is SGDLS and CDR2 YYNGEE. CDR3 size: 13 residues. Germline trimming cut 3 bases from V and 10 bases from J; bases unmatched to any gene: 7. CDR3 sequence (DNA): TGTGCCAGCAGCGCCACCGACAGGGCTACCATATATTTT. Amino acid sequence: CASSATDRATIYF.

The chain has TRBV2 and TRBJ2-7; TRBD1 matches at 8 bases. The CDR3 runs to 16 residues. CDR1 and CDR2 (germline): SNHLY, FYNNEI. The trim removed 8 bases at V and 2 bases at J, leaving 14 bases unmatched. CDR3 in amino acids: CASGRQLGQGTYEQYF. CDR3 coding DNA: TGTGCCAGCGGGAGGCAGCTTGGACAGGGAACCTACGAGCAGTACTTC.